The present T cell receptor (beta chain) was sequenced within a study of identical twins. General study findings and limits: Carriage of fewer insertions was seen in abundant cord blood beta clonotypes, whereas memory repertoires showed none.

Each CDR3 protein is one row after TCRdb ran MiXCR on the 5' RACE reads. The sample includes approximately 700,000 distinct CDR3 sequences, about 18% of them seen just once. The V gene lost 5 bases and the J gene lost 0 bases, with 17 bases spanning the gap. The CDR3 has 15 amino acids. Germline CDR1 is DFQATT and CDR2 is SNEGSKA (reference sequence). This clonotype has more than one count but fewer than ten. Antigen: not known. The same sample was also studied in work on T cells expressing NK-cell markers. That work contributes: The sequencing cohort of eight donors included seven HCMV-seropositive individuals and one seronegative individual. HCMV specificity was not established for the expanded NKG2C+ T cell clones.

Sequenced sample: PBMCs. The origin of this receptor is a young woman in good health. The chain has TRBV20-1 and TRBJ2-7; D tentatively fits TRBD1 or TRBD2 (5 bases each). CDR3 in amino acids: CSAGDLLSGSYEQYF. The CDR3 DNA is TGCAGTGCTGGGGACCTCCTGTCGGGCTCCTACGAGCAGTACTTC.